This T cell receptor beta chain comes out of a study of CD8 T cells in ankylosing spondylitis. Study-level findings and limits: Several highly homologous variants made up a TCR beta motif that seemed to typify ankylosing spondylitis blood. Reports of some motif variants in reactive arthritis synovial fluid and blood predate this one.

TCRdb itself ran the 5' RACE reads through MiXCR, one entry per CDR3 protein. The table records under 200,000 distinct CDR3 sequences, 9.5% to 10% of them present only once. The CDR3 spans 17 residues. Germline CDR1 is MNHEY and CDR2 is SVGEGT. The trim removed 7 bases at V and 8 bases at J, leaving 19 bases unmatched. This clonotype was picked up a small number of times. Its antigen is unknown. The chain joins TRBV6-2 or TRBV6-3 to TRBJ2-1, with 8 nucleotides matching TRBD2. Source material: blood, either unsorted or a sorted T cell fraction (not recorded which). This clonotype originated in a female donor with ankylosing spondylitis or in good health (not recorded which). CDR3 region: CASKRRSGSTWGYEQFF. The CDR3 DNA reads TGTGCCAGCAAGAGACGGAGCGGGAGTACCTGGGGCTATGAGCAGTTCTTC.